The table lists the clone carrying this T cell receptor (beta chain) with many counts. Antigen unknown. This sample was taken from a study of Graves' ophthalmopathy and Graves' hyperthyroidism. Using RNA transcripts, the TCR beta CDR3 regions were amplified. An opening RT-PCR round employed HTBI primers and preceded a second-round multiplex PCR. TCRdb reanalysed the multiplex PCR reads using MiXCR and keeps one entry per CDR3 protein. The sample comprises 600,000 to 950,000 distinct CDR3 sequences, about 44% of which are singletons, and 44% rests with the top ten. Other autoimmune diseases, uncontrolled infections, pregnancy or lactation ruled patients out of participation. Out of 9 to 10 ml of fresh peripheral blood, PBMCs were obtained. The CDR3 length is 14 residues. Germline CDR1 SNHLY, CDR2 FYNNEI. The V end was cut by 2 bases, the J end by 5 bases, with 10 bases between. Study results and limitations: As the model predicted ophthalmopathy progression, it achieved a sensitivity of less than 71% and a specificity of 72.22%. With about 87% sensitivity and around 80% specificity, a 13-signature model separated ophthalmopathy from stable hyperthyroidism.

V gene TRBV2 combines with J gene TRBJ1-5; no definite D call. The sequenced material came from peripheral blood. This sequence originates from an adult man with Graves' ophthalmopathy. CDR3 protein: CASSEWGGDQPQHF. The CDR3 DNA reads TGTGCCAGCAGTGAATGGGGAGGCGATCAGCCCCAGCATTTT.